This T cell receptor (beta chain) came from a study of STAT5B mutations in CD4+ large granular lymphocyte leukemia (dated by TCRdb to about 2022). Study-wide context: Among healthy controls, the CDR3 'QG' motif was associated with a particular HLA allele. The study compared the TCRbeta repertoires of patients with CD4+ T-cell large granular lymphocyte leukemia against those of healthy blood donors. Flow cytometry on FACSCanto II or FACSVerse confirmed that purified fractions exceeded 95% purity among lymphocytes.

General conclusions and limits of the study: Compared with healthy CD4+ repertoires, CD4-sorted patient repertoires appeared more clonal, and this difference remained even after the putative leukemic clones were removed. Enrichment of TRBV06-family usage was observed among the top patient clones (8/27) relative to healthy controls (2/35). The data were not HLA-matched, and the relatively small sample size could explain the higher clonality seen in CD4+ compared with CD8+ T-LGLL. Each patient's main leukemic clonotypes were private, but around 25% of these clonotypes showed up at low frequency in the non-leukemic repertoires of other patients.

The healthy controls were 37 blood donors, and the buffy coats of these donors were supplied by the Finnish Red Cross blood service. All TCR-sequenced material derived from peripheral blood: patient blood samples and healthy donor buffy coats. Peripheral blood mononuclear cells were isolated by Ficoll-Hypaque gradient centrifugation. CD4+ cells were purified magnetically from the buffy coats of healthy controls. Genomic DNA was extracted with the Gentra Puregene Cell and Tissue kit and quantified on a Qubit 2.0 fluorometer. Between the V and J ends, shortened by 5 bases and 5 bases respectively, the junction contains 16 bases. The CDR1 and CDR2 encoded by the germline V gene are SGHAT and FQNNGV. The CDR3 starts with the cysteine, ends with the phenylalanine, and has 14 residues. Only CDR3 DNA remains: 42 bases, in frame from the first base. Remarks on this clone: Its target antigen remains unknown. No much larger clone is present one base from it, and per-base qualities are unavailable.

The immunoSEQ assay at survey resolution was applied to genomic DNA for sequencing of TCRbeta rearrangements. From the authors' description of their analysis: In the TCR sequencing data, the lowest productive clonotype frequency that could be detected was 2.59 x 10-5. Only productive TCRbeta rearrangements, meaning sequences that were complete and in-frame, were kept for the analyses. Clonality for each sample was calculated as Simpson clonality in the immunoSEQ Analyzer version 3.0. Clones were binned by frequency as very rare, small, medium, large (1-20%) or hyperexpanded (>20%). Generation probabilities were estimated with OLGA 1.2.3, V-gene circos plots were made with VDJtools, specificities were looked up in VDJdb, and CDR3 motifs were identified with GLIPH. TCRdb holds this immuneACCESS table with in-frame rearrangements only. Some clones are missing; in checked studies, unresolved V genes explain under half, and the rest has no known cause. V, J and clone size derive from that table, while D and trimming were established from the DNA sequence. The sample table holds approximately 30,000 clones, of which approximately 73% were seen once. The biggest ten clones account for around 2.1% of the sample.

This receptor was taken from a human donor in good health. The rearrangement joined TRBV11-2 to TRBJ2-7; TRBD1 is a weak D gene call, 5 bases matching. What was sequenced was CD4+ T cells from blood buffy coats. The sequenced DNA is TGTGCCAGCAGCCAAGGGGCAATCCGGGACGAGCAGTACTTC. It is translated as CASSQGAIRDEQYF.